This T cell receptor (beta chain) was sequenced for a study of T cells after yellow fever vaccination (dated by TCRdb to the late 2010s). Background for the entire study: The SMART-Seq v4 Ultra Low Input RNA kit was used to prepare libraries from fractions with low cell numbers. To track T-cell clones before and after primary and booster YFV17D yellow fever vaccination, bulk TCR alpha and beta repertoires were sequenced longitudinally. Two healthy male donors, one aged 18 to 30 and one aged 30 to 39 years, were included in the cohort. Bulk PBMC replicates and cell subsets were isolated from blood drawn at multiple timepoints before and after both primary and secondary immunization.

Synthesis of TCR cDNA relied on 5'RACE template switching, a step that introduced a universal primer site along with unique molecular identifiers. cDNA synthesis was primed from both the TCR alpha and TCR beta constant segments. Library amplification used two PCR steps, and the second PCR step added sample barcodes and sequencing adapters. Sequencing of libraries was done on Illumina HiSeq 2500 (2x100 bp) or NovaSeq (2x150 bp). The study's own analysis went as follows. Reads were demultiplexed and collapsed into UMI consensus sequences with MIGEC, and V(D)J alignment was performed with MiXCR. Vaccine-responding clonotypes were defined with edgeR using replicate PBMC samples, requiring FDR below 0.01 and a log2 fold change above 5 up to day 15. Each bulk clonotype was labeled CD4 or CD8 based on which sequenced repertoire, CD4 or CD8, contained the clonotype at higher abundance. NS4B-specific clonotypes were defined as those at least 10-fold enriched in dextramer-positive over dextramer-negative fractions; CD4-biased clonotypes were excluded. Clones were called with MiXCR by TCRdb after fastp trimmed the public reads at Q25, and only in-frame beta chains were retained. Every entry covers one CDR3 protein and lists the most common genes and DNA from its rows. TCRdb assigned the V and J calls; the authors' analysis was not used. The sample data list around 88,000 distinct CDR3 sequences, and about an eighth of these were observed just once. Under 30% of the sample rests with the top ten.

This specimen's treatment or condition label, interpreted: live attenuated yellow fever vaccine strain. A standard Ficoll-Paque protocol was used to isolate PBMCs from peripheral blood. With anti-CD3 and anti-CD8 staining plus a dextramer loaded with the yellow fever NS4B epitope peptide, the researchers sorted epitope-specific CD8 T cells. TriZol was used to extract RNA from bulk PBMCs, CD4 and CD8 fractions, and dextramer-positive and dextramer-negative fractions. The germline V gene provides CDR1 SGDLS and CDR2 YYNGEE. V and J lose 3 bases and 0 bases, and a span of 14 bases separates them. From the cysteine up to the phenylalanine, the CDR3 has a length of 16 residues. Here the CDR3 DNA is all that survives: 48 bases in frame from base 1. Regarding this clonotype: Base quality data are lacking; no much larger clone is found one base away.

Study-wide findings and limitations: Compared with the primary T-cell response, the secondary T-cell response was faster but weaker, reaching its peak on day 5 rather than on day 15. The study included only two donors, which limits how far the findings can be generalized. A small share of clonotypes was detected in both CD4 and CD8 compartments, with the overlap likely arising from convergent recombination. Computational filtering was needed because FACS-sorted repertoires could contain abundant contaminating clonotypes from the bulk population. Most clones expanded after primary vaccination (96% of CD4 and around 89% of CD8) were re-detected after the booster, suggesting that broad memory maintenance occurred.

The rearranged segments are TRBV9 and TRBJ2-3; the D gene is perhaps TRBD1 or TRBD2, each of them matching over 5 bases. The sequence was obtained from a man between 18 and 35 years old who received the YFV17D yellow fever vaccine. This sample comprised CD8+ T cells not binding an NS4B(214-222) dextramer, sorted from PBMCs, obtained roughly 20 days after the first yellow fever vaccination. This specimen's cell subset or site label, interpreted: NS4B epitope dextramer-negative CD8 T cells. In nucleotide form, the sequence is TGTGCCAGCAGCGGCCCACGTGGGGACAGCACAGATACGCAGTATTTT. This codes for CASSGPRGDSTDTQYF.